A selection of T cell receptor beta chains follows, all from one sample in a study of blood T cell repertoires in COVID-19. The protocol was immunoSEQ multiplex PCR, while the TCRdb copy is restricted to in-frame clones and leaves out a portion. In the table there are approximately 92,000 clones, 72% of which are singletons. The sequencing sample was made of peripheral blood. The origin of the receptors is a woman aged 60-70 years in a cohort sampled during active or convalescent COVID-19. Each CDR3 is given with its conserved first and last residue. A D gene is named only where the DNA matches it firmly. The size field is filled for only some rows; it gives once, few, many or a size class.

abundance: -
j_gene: TRBJ2-7
d_gene: TRBD1
v_gene: TRBV18
CDR3nt: TGTGCCAGCTCACTGGGGACAGGGTGGTACGAGCAGTACTTC
CDR3aa: CASSLGTGWYEQYF

abundance: many
j_gene: TRBJ2-1
d_gene: TRBD2
v_gene: TRBV5-5
CDR3nt: TGTGCCAGCAGCTTGACGGGGGGTCTCTACAATGAGCAGTTCTTC
CDR3aa: CASSLTGGLYNEQFF

abundance: -
j_gene: TRBJ1-2
d_gene: -
v_gene: TRBV18
CDR3nt: TGTGCCAGCTCACAAAACCGACAGGTAGTGGATGGCTACACCTTC
CDR3aa: CASSQNRQVVDGYTF

abundance: few
j_gene: TRBJ2-7
d_gene: TRBD1
v_gene: TRBV5-1
CDR3nt: TGCGCCAGCAGCTTGACAGGGGGCGCGTACGAGCAGTACTTC
CDR3aa: CASSLTGGAYEQYF

abundance: few
j_gene: TRBJ2-2
d_gene: TRBD2
v_gene: TRBV9
CDR3nt: TGTGCCAGCAGCTTGAGGACTAGCGGGAACACCGGGGAGCTGTTTTTT
CDR3aa: CASSLRTSGNTGELFF

abundance: few
j_gene: TRBJ2-3
d_gene: -
v_gene: TRBV4-2
CDR3nt: TGTGCCAGCAGCCAAGAGGCTAGCCGCCCCACAGATACGCAGTATTTT
CDR3aa: CASSQEASRPTDTQYF

abundance: -
j_gene: TRBJ2-4
d_gene: -
v_gene: TRBV4-2
CDR3nt: TGTGCCAGCAGCCAAGATTGGAACAGAAACATTCAGTACTTC
CDR3aa: CASSQDWNRNIQYF

abundance: -
j_gene: TRBJ1-2
d_gene: -
v_gene: TRBV6-4
CDR3nt: TGTGCCAGCAGTGACAGGGGATATGGCTACACCTTC
CDR3aa: CASSDRGYGYTF

abundance: few
j_gene: TRBJ1-2
d_gene: TRBD1
v_gene: TRBV4-1
CDR3nt: TGCGCCAGCAGCCAAGCGTTAGGACAGGAAATTTACTATGGCTACACCTTC
CDR3aa: CASSQALGQEIYYGYTF

abundance: once
j_gene: TRBJ2-3
d_gene: TRBD2
v_gene: TRBV18
CDR3nt: TGTGCCAGCTCACCAGGTCTAGCGGGGACATCTAGCACAGATACGCAGTATTTT
CDR3aa: CASSPGLAGTSSTDTQYF

abundance: -
j_gene: TRBJ2-2
d_gene: -
v_gene: TRBV7-2
CDR3nt: TGTGCCAGCAGCTTACATAGCACGAACACCGGGGAGCTGTTTTTT
CDR3aa: CASSLHSTNTGELFF

abundance: -
j_gene: TRBJ1-3
d_gene: TRBD1
v_gene: TRBV4-2
CDR3nt: TGTGCCAGCAGCCAAGAGGACAGGGGGGGAAACACCATATATTTT
CDR3aa: CASSQEDRGGNTIYF

abundance: -
j_gene: TRBJ2-7
d_gene: TRBD2
v_gene: TRBV4-1
CDR3nt: TGCGCCAGCAGCCACACGGGACTAGCGGGACCCAGCTCCTACGAGCAGTACTTC
CDR3aa: CASSHTGLAGPSSYEQYF

abundance: many
j_gene: TRBJ1-5
d_gene: TRBD1
v_gene: TRBV29-1
CDR3nt: TGCAGCGTTGGGGGACAGGATAGCAATCAGCCCCAGCATTTT
CDR3aa: CSVGGQDSNQPQHF

abundance: -
j_gene: TRBJ1-2
d_gene: -
v_gene: TRBV4-1
CDR3nt: TGCGCCAGCAGCCAAACCCGTGGTGTTAGAGCAGACTCGAACTATGGCTACACCTTC
CDR3aa: CASSQTRGVRADSNYGYTF

abundance: -
j_gene: TRBJ1-4
d_gene: TRBD1
v_gene: TRBV6-5
CDR3nt: TGTGCCAGCGGGCGACAGGGGGAAAAACTGTTTTTT
CDR3aa: CASGRQGEKLFF

abundance: -
j_gene: TRBJ2-4
d_gene: TRBD2
v_gene: TRBV9
CDR3nt: TGTGCCAGCAGCGTAGCTGCTAGCGGGGGGGCCTCCAAAAACATTCAGTACTTC
CDR3aa: CASSVAASGGASKNIQYF

abundance: -
j_gene: TRBJ2-5
d_gene: TRBD2
v_gene: TRBV28
CDR3nt: TGTGCCAGCAGTTTTAGCGGGGGACCAAAAGAGACCCAGTACTTC
CDR3aa: CASSFSGGPKETQYF

abundance: -
j_gene: TRBJ1-5
d_gene: -
v_gene: TRBV2
CDR3nt: TGTGCCAGCACCCCGGGATCTCAAGTTGGCCAGCCCCAGCATTTT
CDR3aa: CASTPGSQVGQPQHF

abundance: -
j_gene: TRBJ2-5
d_gene: -
v_gene: TRBV7-6
CDR3nt: TGTGCCAGCAGCTCCACGGGCAGGGTAGGGGAGACCCAGTACTTC
CDR3aa: CASSSTGRVGETQYF

abundance: -
j_gene: TRBJ1-2
d_gene: TRBD1
v_gene: TRBV7-2
CDR3nt: TGTGCCAGCAGCCCCCCGGGCAGGGGGCTTGGCTACACCTTC
CDR3aa: CASSPPGRGLGYTF

abundance: -
j_gene: TRBJ1-5
d_gene: -
v_gene: TRBV21-1
CDR3nt: TGTGCCAGCAGCGCCCGTCTGGGGGGAGGTAGTAATCAGCCCCAGCATTTT
CDR3aa: CASSARLGGGSNQPQHF

abundance: -
j_gene: TRBJ1-6
d_gene: -
v_gene: TRBV7-9
CDR3nt: TGTGCCAGCAGCTTAGGCAGGGGCTCCTATAATTCACCCCTCCACTTT
CDR3aa: CASSLGRGSYNSPLHF

abundance: -
j_gene: TRBJ1-5
d_gene: -
v_gene: TRBV6-4
CDR3nt: TGTGCCAGCAGTCCCACATATAGCAATCAGCCCCAGCATTTT
CDR3aa: CASSPTYSNQPQHF

abundance: -
j_gene: TRBJ2-7
d_gene: TRBD1
v_gene: TRBV10-3
CDR3nt: TGTGCCATCAGCAACAGGGGAGAGCAGTACTTC
CDR3aa: CAISNRGEQYF